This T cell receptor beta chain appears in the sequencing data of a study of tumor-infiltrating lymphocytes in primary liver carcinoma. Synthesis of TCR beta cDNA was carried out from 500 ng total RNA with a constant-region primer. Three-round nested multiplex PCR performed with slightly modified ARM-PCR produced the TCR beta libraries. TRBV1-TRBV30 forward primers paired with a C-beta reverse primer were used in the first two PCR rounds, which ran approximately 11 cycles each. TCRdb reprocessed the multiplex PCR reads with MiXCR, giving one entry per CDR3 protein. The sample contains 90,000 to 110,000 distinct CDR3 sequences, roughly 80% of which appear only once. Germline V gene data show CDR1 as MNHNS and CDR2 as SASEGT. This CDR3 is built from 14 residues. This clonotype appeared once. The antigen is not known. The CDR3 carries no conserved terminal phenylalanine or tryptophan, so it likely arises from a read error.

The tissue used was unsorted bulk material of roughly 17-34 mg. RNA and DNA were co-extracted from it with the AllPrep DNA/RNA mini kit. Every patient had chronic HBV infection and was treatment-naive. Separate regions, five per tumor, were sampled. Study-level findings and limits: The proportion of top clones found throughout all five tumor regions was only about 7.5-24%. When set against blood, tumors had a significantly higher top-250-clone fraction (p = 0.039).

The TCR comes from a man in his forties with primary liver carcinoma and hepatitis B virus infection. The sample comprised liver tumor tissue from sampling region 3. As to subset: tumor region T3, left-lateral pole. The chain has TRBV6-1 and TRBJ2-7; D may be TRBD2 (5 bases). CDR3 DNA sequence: TGTGTCAGCCGCCGGGGTCTGAGCTCCTACGAGCAGTACTTA. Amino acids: CVSRRGLSSYEQYL.